These 11 T cell receptor beta chains came from one sample sequenced in a study of molecular identifiers for immune sequencing clone quantification. TCRdb fed the PCR reads into MiXCR, producing one record per CDR3 protein. The sample lists 9,500 to 15,000 distinct CDR3 sequences; approximately 18% were seen once. Sequenced sample: naive CD8+ T cells from blood, with Jurkat cell RNA spiked in. Sample subset: FACS-sorted CD8+CD4-CCR7+CD45RA+ naive T cells. These receptors came from a human donor in good health. Some libraries in this study had Jurkat cell RNA spiked in.

This clonotype is medium-sized (0.01 to 0.1%) in the sample. The chain links TRBV6-6 to TRBJ2-7; 15 positions agree with TRBD2. Germline V CDR1 and CDR2: MNHNY, SVGAGI (reference sequence). This CDR3 has 18 residues. Trimming removed 6 bases from V and 1 base from J; junction bases left unmatched: 10. The CDR3 bases are TGTGCCAGCAGCAGAGGGACTAGCGGGAGGTTCAGGTCCTACGAGCAGTACTTC. Amino acid sequence: CASSRGTSGRFRSYEQYF.

Points on this clonotype: With a much larger clone just one base away, this may be a read error. This chain joins TRBV4-1 and TRBJ2-2; D is unresolved. The CDR3 has 17 amino acids. Trimming pared 4 bases from V and 7 bases from J, leaving 22 bases between. In germline, CDR1 is MGHRA, CDR2 YSYEKL. CDR3 bases: TGCGCCAGCAGCCCCCGAGAACCCCCCGCCGCCGTCGGGGAGCTGTTTTTT. This sequence encodes CASSPREPPAAVGELFF.

The V gene is TRBV27, the J gene TRBJ1-5, with D possibly matching TRBD1 (5 bases). V was pared by 6 bases and J by 3 bases, with 9 bases between. The CDR3 totals 13 residues. In germline, CDR1 is MNHEY, CDR2 SMNVEV (reference sequence). CDR3 nucleotide sequence: TGTGCCAGCAGGTCCAGGGTCAATCAGCCCCAGCATTTT. Protein sequence: CASRSRVNQPQHF.

The chain couples TRBV3-1 to TRBJ2-7, with D possibly being TRBD1 (6 bases). The V end lost 4 bases, the J end lost 2 bases, and 9 bases lay between the germline ends. CDR3 length equals 13 residues. Per the germline V gene, CDR1 is LGHDT and CDR2 is YNNKEL (reference sequence). The chain's CDR3 is CASSRDRTYEQYF. For the CDR3, the DNA is TGTGCCAGCAGCCGAGACAGGACCTACGAGCAGTACTTC.

This clonotype showed up many times. The chain joins TRBV27 to TRBJ1-6; no clear D. The CDR3 has 14 amino acids. Per germline, CDR1 MNHEY and CDR2 SMNVEV (reference sequence). Between the trimmed V and J ends, which lost 6 bases and 10 bases, there was a span of 16 bases. The CDR3 DNA is TGTGCCAGCAGCCAGATATTAGTAGCCTCACCCCTCCACTTT. It is translated as CASSQILVASPLHF.

This clonotype rates as medium-sized. The chain employs TRBV4-1 and TRBJ2-7; D gene unclear. V lost 0 bases, J lost 4 bases, and 7 bases lay in between. This CDR3 region has 13 residues. Germline V CDR1 and CDR2: MGHRA, YSYEKL. CDR3: CASSQDRWYEQYF. The CDR3 DNA reads TGCGCCAGCAGCCAAGATCGGTGGTACGAGCAGTACTTC.

In this sample, this clonotype turned up many times. The CDR3 region is CASSFEGAVEQYF. DNA of the CDR3: TGTGCCAGCAGTTTTGAGGGGGCCGTCGAGCAGTACTTC. This chain joins TRBV12-3 or TRBV12-4 and TRBJ2-7, with 7 bases fitting TRBD1. The CDR3 runs to 13 residues. V was clipped by 3 bases and J by 6 bases; unmatched bases: 5.

J is TRBJ2-7 and V is TRBV7-8; D might be TRBD1 or TRBD2, each matching 5 bases. The CDR3 loop spans 16 amino acids. V gave up 4 bases and J gave up 8 bases, with 24 bases separating them. Germline V gene data show CDR1 as SGHVS and CDR2 as FQNEAQ. CDR3 bases: TGTGCCAGCAGCTCTAGGCGTTGGGACGGGGACCACAAGCAGTACTTC. It translates to CASSSRRWDGDHKQYF.

This clonotype counts as medium-sized. The gene calls are TRBV27 and TRBJ2-3; D is unclear. CDR3 length: 13 amino acids. Germline-derived CDR1 and CDR2 are MNHEY and SMNVEV (reference sequence). Trimming left V 3 bases short and J 5 bases short, with 9 bases between. Here the CDR3 reads CASSFSSIDTQYF. CDR3 nucleotide sequence: TGTGCCAGCAGTTTTTCTAGTATAGATACGCAGTATTTT.

In this sample, this clonotype turned up many times. The chain carries TRBV29-1 and TRBJ2-1, with a weak D call TRBD1 (8 bases). CDR3 size: 15 residues. The germline V gene has CDR1 SQVTM and CDR2 ANQGSEA. With 7 bases removed from V and 4 bases from J, the gap between germline ends came to 20 bases. CDR3 in amino acids: CSGTGGGPSYNEQFF. CDR3 DNA: TGCAGCGGAACAGGGGGAGGGCCATCTTACAATGAGCAGTTCTTC.

By its share, this clonotype is medium-sized. The chain carries TRBV6-5 and TRBJ1-4, with 9 bases fitting TRBD1. The J segment lost 10 bases and the V segment lost 5 bases, leaving 11 bases of the junction unmatched. The CDR3 contains 15 residues. Germline CDR1 is MNHEY and CDR2 is SVGAGI. The CDR3 DNA reads TGTGCCAGCAGTCCTGCCGGGACAGGGTCCGGAAAACTGTTTTTT. Translating it yields CASSPAGTGSGKLFF.